Detailed here is one TCR beta chain. Its specificity is unknown. Assay used: immunoSEQ multiplex PCR; TCRdb lists only in-frame clones, some missing. The sample comprises 120,000 or so clones, over 85% of which are singletons, and 1% to 1.5% rests with the top ten. This CDR3 comprises 16 residues. V was trimmed by 5 bases and J by 4 bases, leaving 18 bases between them. In germline, CDR1 is LNHDA, CDR2 SQIVND (reference sequence). This record comes from a study of siplizumab effects on memory and regulatory T cells. Findings and caveats of the study: The naive T cell population seemed more diverse than memory cells and seemed a major contributor to the alloresponse.

The TCR originated in a human donor in good health. The chain carries TRBV19 and TRBJ2-4, with D hard to call. The sample comprised CD4+ T cells sorted from blood. In DNA, the CDR3 is TGTGCCAGTAGTGTCCCCCGGACGGCCGGTAAAAACATTCAGTACTTC. Translated, it gives CASSVPRTAGKNIQYF.